Listed below are T cell receptor beta chains from one sample, sequenced in a study of shared clonotypes between healthy human individuals. Assay: immunoSEQ multiplex PCR; the TCRdb copy retains only in-frame clones and omits some. The table records around 180,000 clones, roughly 91% of them present only once. Sequencing input: naive CD4+ T cells sorted from blood. These receptor sequences come from a woman aged 25-40 years in good health. Each CDR3 is given with its conserved first and last residue. The D gene is left open where the match is weak. Only part of the rows carry a size: once, few, many, or a class if the clone is expanded.

v_call: TRBV9; clone_size: .; d_call: TRBD1; j_call: TRBJ1-5; cdr3_nt: TGTGCCAGCAGCGTCGGCCCGACAGGGACCAATCAGCCCCAGCATTTT; cdr3_aa: CASSVGPTGTNQPQHF
v_call: TRBV27; clone_size: .; d_call: .; j_call: TRBJ2-3; cdr3_nt: TGTGCCAACAGATCAGATACGCAGTATTTT; cdr3_aa: CANRSDTQYF
v_call: TRBV7-9; clone_size: .; d_call: .; j_call: TRBJ2-7; cdr3_nt: TGTGCCAGCAGCAATTACAGGGAAGAATTTGAGCAGTACTTC; cdr3_aa: CASSNYREEFEQYF
v_call: TRBV4-2; clone_size: .; d_call: TRBD2; j_call: TRBJ2-7; cdr3_nt: TGTGCCAGCAGCCAAGATCCACTAGCGAACTCCTACGAGCAGTACTTC; cdr3_aa: CASSQDPLANSYEQYF
v_call: TRBV4-1; clone_size: once; d_call: .; j_call: TRBJ2-1; cdr3_nt: TGCGCCAGCAGCCAAGAAACGGGGTGGGGCCATGAGCAGTTCTTC; cdr3_aa: CASSQETGWGHEQFF
v_call: TRBV28; clone_size: .; d_call: TRBD1; j_call: TRBJ2-7; cdr3_nt: TGTGCCAGCACCGGGACAGGGCCCTGGGAGCAGTACTTC; cdr3_aa: CASTGTGPWEQYF
v_call: TRBV28; clone_size: .; d_call: TRBD1; j_call: TRBJ1-5; cdr3_nt: TGTGCCAGCAGGACAGGGGTAAGGCCCCAGCATTTT; cdr3_aa: CASRTGVRPQHF
v_call: TRBV28; clone_size: .; d_call: TRBD2; j_call: TRBJ2-2; cdr3_nt: TGTGCAAGCACCCGACTAGCGGGTAATTGGGCCGGGGAGCTGTTTTTT; cdr3_aa: CASTRLAGNWAGELFF
v_call: TRBV6-1; clone_size: .; d_call: .; j_call: TRBJ1-2; cdr3_nt: TGTGCCAGCAGTGAAGAGTCACCCCCCTATGGCTACACCTTC; cdr3_aa: CASSEESPPYGYTF
v_call: TRBV19; clone_size: .; d_call: .; j_call: TRBJ2-1; cdr3_nt: TGTGCCAGTAGTATTATCCACCGCGACGGGGGAACCTACAATGAGCAGTTCTTC; cdr3_aa: CASSIIHRDGGTYNEQFF
v_call: TRBV28; clone_size: once; d_call: .; j_call: TRBJ1-2; cdr3_nt: TGTGCCAGCAATTACAGGGAGGGCTACACCTTC; cdr3_aa: CASNYREGYTF
v_call: TRBV7-9; clone_size: once; d_call: .; j_call: TRBJ1-2; cdr3_nt: TGTGCCAGCAGCTCAGACCGACACGCCCCTGGCTACACCTTC; cdr3_aa: CASSSDRHAPGYTF
v_call: TRBV11-2; clone_size: .; d_call: .; j_call: TRBJ2-1; cdr3_nt: TGTGCCAGCACCGAGAGCGGAGCGTACAATGAGCAGTTCTTC; cdr3_aa: CASTESGAYNEQFF
v_call: TRBV5-1; clone_size: .; d_call: .; j_call: TRBJ2-7; cdr3_nt: TGCGCCAGCAGCTTCTTGGTCGGGACTGCTAACTCCTACGAGCAGTACTTC; cdr3_aa: CASSFLVGTANSYEQYF
v_call: TRBV7-6; clone_size: .; d_call: TRBD2; j_call: TRBJ2-3; cdr3_nt: TGTGCCAGCAGTCAAATGAGCGGGAGGGCTACGCCAGATACGCAGTATTTT; cdr3_aa: CASSQMSGRATPDTQYF
v_call: TRBV27; clone_size: .; d_call: .; j_call: TRBJ2-7; cdr3_nt: TGTGCCAGCAGCACAGGGTCGGCCTACGAGCAGTACTTC; cdr3_aa: CASSTGSAYEQYF
v_call: TRBV18; clone_size: once; d_call: .; j_call: TRBJ1-2; cdr3_nt: TGTGCCAGCTCACCACTGGAGGGTTCTGGCTACACCTTC; cdr3_aa: CASSPLEGSGYTF
v_call: TRBV27; clone_size: .; d_call: .; j_call: TRBJ2-6; cdr3_nt: TGTGCCAGCAGTTTATTCCCTGGGGCCAACGTCCTGACTTTC; cdr3_aa: CASSLFPGANVLTF
v_call: TRBV6-1; clone_size: .; d_call: TRBD1; j_call: TRBJ2-7; cdr3_nt: TGTGCCAGCAGTGAGAGGGGGCGTGGGCTCGAGCAGTACTTC; cdr3_aa: CASSERGRGLEQYF
v_call: TRBV30; clone_size: .; d_call: .; j_call: TRBJ1-4; cdr3_nt: TGTGCCTGGAGTGTACAGGGTGTGAAAAAACTGTTTTTT; cdr3_aa: CAWSVQGVKKLFF
v_call: TRBV4-2; clone_size: .; d_call: TRBD2; j_call: TRBJ2-7; cdr3_nt: TGTGCCAGCAGCCAAGGAACTAGCGGGAGCCACGAGCAGTACTTC; cdr3_aa: CASSQGTSGSHEQYF
v_call: TRBV19; clone_size: .; d_call: .; j_call: TRBJ2-7; cdr3_nt: TGTGCCAGTAGTCTCCGGGGCTCGATCGGCTACGAGCAGTACTTC; cdr3_aa: CASSLRGSIGYEQYF
v_call: TRBV7-2; clone_size: .; d_call: .; j_call: TRBJ2-1; cdr3_nt: TGTGCCAGCAGCTTAGGAAAAAACAATGAGCAGTTCTTC; cdr3_aa: CASSLGKNNEQFF
v_call: TRBV10-2; clone_size: .; d_call: .; j_call: TRBJ1-1; cdr3_nt: TGCGCCAGCACCCCGACAGAAAGCACTGAAGCTTTCTTT; cdr3_aa: CASTPTESTEAFF
v_call: TRBV28; clone_size: .; d_call: .; j_call: TRBJ1-4; cdr3_nt: TGTGCCAGCAGTTCCGTACTGTCTACTAATGAAAAACTGTTTTTT; cdr3_aa: CASSSVLSTNEKLFF
v_call: TRBV7-9; clone_size: .; d_call: TRBD1; j_call: TRBJ1-1; cdr3_nt: TGTGCCAGCAGCCGACAGGGGAACACTGAAGCTTTCTTT; cdr3_aa: CASSRQGNTEAFF
v_call: TRBV5-5; clone_size: .; d_call: .; j_call: TRBJ2-7; cdr3_nt: TGTGCCAGCAGCTGGGATGGGGGGTTCTACGAGCAGTACTTC; cdr3_aa: CASSWDGGFYEQYF
v_call: TRBV9; clone_size: .; d_call: .; j_call: TRBJ1-1; cdr3_nt: TGTGCCAGCAGCGTATATCGGGAGATGAACACTGAAGCTTTCTTT; cdr3_aa: CASSVYREMNTEAFF
v_call: TRBV5-1; clone_size: once; d_call: TRBD1; j_call: TRBJ1-1; cdr3_nt: TGCGCCAGCAGCCCTGGACAGGGAATGAACACTGAAGCTTTCTTT; cdr3_aa: CASSPGQGMNTEAFF
v_call: TRBV6-1; clone_size: .; d_call: TRBD1; j_call: TRBJ2-7; cdr3_nt: TGTGCCAGCCAGGGGGTCTACGAGCAGTACTTC; cdr3_aa: CASQGVYEQYF
v_call: TRBV28; clone_size: .; d_call: .; j_call: TRBJ1-5; cdr3_nt: TGTGCCAGCAGTTTCATGTACGGGAGCAATCAGCCCCAGCATTTT; cdr3_aa: CASSFMYGSNQPQHF
v_call: TRBV28; clone_size: .; d_call: .; j_call: TRBJ1-3; cdr3_nt: TGTGCCAGCAGTTTAGGGGCACCTCTTGGAAACACCATATATTTT; cdr3_aa: CASSLGAPLGNTIYF
v_call: TRBV5-4; clone_size: .; d_call: .; j_call: TRBJ2-5; cdr3_nt: TGTGCCAGCAGCCTGGAACCGGAGACCCAGTACTTC; cdr3_aa: CASSLEPETQYF
v_call: TRBV15; clone_size: .; d_call: .; j_call: TRBJ2-7; cdr3_nt: TGTGCCACCAGCAGTCAGGGAATAAGTTACGAGCAGTACTTC; cdr3_aa: CATSSQGISYEQYF
v_call: TRBV7-9; clone_size: .; d_call: .; j_call: TRBJ2-3; cdr3_nt: TGTGCCAGCAGCTCAGCAGGGATCCCAGATACGCAGTATTTT; cdr3_aa: CASSSAGIPDTQYF
v_call: TRBV6-6; clone_size: once; d_call: .; j_call: TRBJ2-7; cdr3_nt: TGTGCCAGCAGGGCTCAGGGGATGCTCTACGAGCAGTACTTC; cdr3_aa: CASRAQGMLYEQYF
v_call: TRBV27; clone_size: .; d_call: .; j_call: TRBJ2-5; cdr3_nt: TGTGCCAGCAGTCCCAGGGAGTACCAAGAGACCCAGTACTTC; cdr3_aa: CASSPREYQETQYF
v_call: TRBV7-3; clone_size: .; d_call: TRBD2; j_call: TRBJ2-5; cdr3_nt: TGTGCCAGCAGCACTAGCGGGAGGCCACAAGAGACCCAGTACTTC; cdr3_aa: CASSTSGRPQETQYF
v_call: TRBV28; clone_size: .; d_call: .; j_call: TRBJ2-3; cdr3_nt: TGTGCCAGCAGTTCCCCGGGGCAGGGGACAGATACGCAGTATTTT; cdr3_aa: CASSSPGQGTDTQYF
v_call: TRBV28; clone_size: .; d_call: .; j_call: TRBJ1-6; cdr3_nt: TGTGCCAGCAGACCCGACGTGGGACCGGATAATTCACCCCTCCACTTT; cdr3_aa: CASRPDVGPDNSPLHF
v_call: TRBV28; clone_size: .; d_call: .; j_call: TRBJ2-1; cdr3_nt: TGTGCCAGCAGTTTTGGTCTTGGGGTGGACAATGAGCAGTTCTTC; cdr3_aa: CASSFGLGVDNEQFF
v_call: TRBV7-2; clone_size: .; d_call: .; j_call: TRBJ2-7; cdr3_nt: TGTGCCAGCAGCTTTTTCGGTGCTGGCGAGCAGTACTTC; cdr3_aa: CASSFFGAGEQYF
v_call: TRBV18; clone_size: .; d_call: TRBD2; j_call: TRBJ2-7; cdr3_nt: TGTGCCAGCTCACCCCCGACGGGGCTCAGGCTAGCGGGAGGAGCTGACTACGAGCAGTACTTC; cdr3_aa: CASSPPTGLRLAGGADYEQYF
v_call: TRBV19; clone_size: .; d_call: TRBD2; j_call: TRBJ2-1; cdr3_nt: TGTGCCAGTAGTATACTAGCGGGAGGGCCGGTTGAGCAGTTCTTC; cdr3_aa: CASSILAGGPVEQFF
v_call: TRBV2; clone_size: .; d_call: TRBD1; j_call: TRBJ1-3; cdr3_nt: TGTGCCAGCGGCTTCCAAGGACAGGGCCCGTATCTACCTGGAAACACCATATATTTT; cdr3_aa: CASGFQGQGPYLPGNTIYF
v_call: TRBV5-5; clone_size: .; d_call: .; j_call: TRBJ2-5; cdr3_nt: TGTGCCAGCAGCTTGGTGGGCGGACAAGAGACCCAGTACTTC; cdr3_aa: CASSLVGGQETQYF
v_call: TRBV18; clone_size: .; d_call: .; j_call: TRBJ1-1; cdr3_nt: TGTGCCAGCTCACCCGGGAACACTGAAGCTTTCTTT; cdr3_aa: CASSPGNTEAFF
v_call: TRBV5-8; clone_size: .; d_call: .; j_call: TRBJ1-6; cdr3_nt: TGTGCCAGCAGCTTGTTTGGCCCGGGAGTTAATTCACCCCTCCACTTT; cdr3_aa: CASSLFGPGVNSPLHF
v_call: TRBV10-2; clone_size: .; d_call: TRBD1; j_call: TRBJ1-1; cdr3_nt: TGCGCCAGCAGCACACAGGGGGAAGCTTTCTTT; cdr3_aa: CASSTQGEAFF
v_call: TRBV2; clone_size: .; d_call: TRBD1; j_call: TRBJ2-7; cdr3_nt: TGTGCCAGCAGGGGTCGACAGGGGGGAATCTACGAGCAGTACTTC; cdr3_aa: CASRGRQGGIYEQYF
v_call: TRBV18; clone_size: .; d_call: .; j_call: TRBJ2-7; cdr3_nt: TGTGCCAGCTCACCTACCAGAGATCCGAACGAGCAGTACTTC; cdr3_aa: CASSPTRDPNEQYF
v_call: TRBV7-8; clone_size: .; d_call: TRBD2; j_call: TRBJ2-7; cdr3_nt: TGTGCCAGCAGCAACACGACAGATACGGGACTAGCGGGAGATGACGAGCAGTACTTC; cdr3_aa: CASSNTTDTGLAGDDEQYF
v_call: TRBV27; clone_size: .; d_call: .; j_call: TRBJ1-1; cdr3_nt: TGTGCCAGCATCGGCCGTAGTCCGAACACTGAAGCTTTCTTT; cdr3_aa: CASIGRSPNTEAFF
v_call: TRBV27; clone_size: .; d_call: .; j_call: TRBJ2-5; cdr3_nt: TGTGCCAGCGACCTCGCGGAGGAGCAGTACTTC; cdr3_aa: CASDLAEEQYF
v_call: TRBV19; clone_size: .; d_call: TRBD2; j_call: TRBJ2-1; cdr3_nt: TGTGCCAGTAGTCGTAGCGGGAGTAGCCACAATGAGCAGTTCTTC; cdr3_aa: CASSRSGSSHNEQFF
v_call: TRBV5-1; clone_size: .; d_call: .; j_call: TRBJ2-3; cdr3_nt: TGCGCCAGCAGCCCAGAGCGAGGAGATACGCAGTATTTT; cdr3_aa: CASSPERGDTQYF
v_call: TRBV28; clone_size: .; d_call: TRBD2; j_call: TRBJ2-7; cdr3_nt: TGTGCCAGCCAACCGAGCGGGAGGGCCGGCGAGCAGTACTTC; cdr3_aa: CASQPSGRAGEQYF
v_call: TRBV29-1; clone_size: once; d_call: .; j_call: TRBJ1-1; cdr3_nt: TGCAGCGTTGAGAGGCAGGCATTGAACACTGAAGCTTTCTTT; cdr3_aa: CSVERQALNTEAFF
v_call: TRBV27; clone_size: .; d_call: .; j_call: TRBJ2-7; cdr3_nt: TGTGCCAGCAGTCGGTTCGGGACGGCTGTGTACGAGCAGTACTTC; cdr3_aa: CASSRFGTAVYEQYF
v_call: TRBV6-5; clone_size: .; d_call: TRBD2; j_call: TRBJ2-3; cdr3_nt: TGTGCCAGCAGTTACGACGGGAGGTACCCAGATACGCAGTATTTT; cdr3_aa: CASSYDGRYPDTQYF